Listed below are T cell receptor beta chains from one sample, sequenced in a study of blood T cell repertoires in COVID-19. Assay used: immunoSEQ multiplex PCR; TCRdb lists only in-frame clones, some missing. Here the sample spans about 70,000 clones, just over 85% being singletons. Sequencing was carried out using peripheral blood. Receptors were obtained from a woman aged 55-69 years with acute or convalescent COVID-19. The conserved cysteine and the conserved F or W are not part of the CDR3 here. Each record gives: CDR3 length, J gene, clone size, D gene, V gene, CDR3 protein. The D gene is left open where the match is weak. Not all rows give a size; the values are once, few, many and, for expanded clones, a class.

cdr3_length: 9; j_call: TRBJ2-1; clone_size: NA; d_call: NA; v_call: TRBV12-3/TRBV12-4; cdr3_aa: ASSSVREQF
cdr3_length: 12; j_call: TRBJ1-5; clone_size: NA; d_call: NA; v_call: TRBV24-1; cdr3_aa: ATSDRQANQPQH
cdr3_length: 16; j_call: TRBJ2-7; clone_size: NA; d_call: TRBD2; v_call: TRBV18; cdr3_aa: ASSLRSTSGSFSYEQY
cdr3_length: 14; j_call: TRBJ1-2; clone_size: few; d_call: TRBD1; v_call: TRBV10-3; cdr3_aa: AISATTGRANYGYT
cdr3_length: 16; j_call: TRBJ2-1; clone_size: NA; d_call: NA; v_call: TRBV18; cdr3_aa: ASSQSAGGLGTYNEQF
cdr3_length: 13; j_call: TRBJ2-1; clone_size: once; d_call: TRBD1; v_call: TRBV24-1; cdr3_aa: ATSLGGRGIDEQF
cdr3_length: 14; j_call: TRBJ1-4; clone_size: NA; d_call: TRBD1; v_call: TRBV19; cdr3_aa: ASSSRPGQANEKLF
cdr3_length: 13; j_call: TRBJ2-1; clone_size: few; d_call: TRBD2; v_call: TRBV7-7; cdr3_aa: ASSLTSGVNNEQF
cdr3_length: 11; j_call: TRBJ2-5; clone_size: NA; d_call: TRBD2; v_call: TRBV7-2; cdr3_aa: ASSHPTSLNQY
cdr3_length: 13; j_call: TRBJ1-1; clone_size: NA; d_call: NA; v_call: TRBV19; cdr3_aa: ASSIEDEGNTEAF
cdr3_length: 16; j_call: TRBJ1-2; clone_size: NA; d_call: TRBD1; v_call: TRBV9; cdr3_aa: ASSVSGTGGGINYGYT
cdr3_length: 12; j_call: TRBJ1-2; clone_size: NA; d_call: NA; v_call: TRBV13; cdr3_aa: ASSLGRGLNGYT
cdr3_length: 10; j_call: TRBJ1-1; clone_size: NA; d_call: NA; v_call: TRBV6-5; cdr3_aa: ASSYPGAEAF
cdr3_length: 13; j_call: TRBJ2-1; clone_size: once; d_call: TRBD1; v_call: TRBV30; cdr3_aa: AWSAGQVNHNEQF
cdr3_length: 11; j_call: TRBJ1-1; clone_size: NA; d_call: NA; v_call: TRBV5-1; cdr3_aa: ASSLTVNTEAF
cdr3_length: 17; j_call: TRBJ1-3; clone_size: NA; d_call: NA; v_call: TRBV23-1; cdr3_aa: ASAGWGKKNYTSGNTIY
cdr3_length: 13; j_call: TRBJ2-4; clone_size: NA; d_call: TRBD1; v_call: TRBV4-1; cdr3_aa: ASSRTGEAKNIQY
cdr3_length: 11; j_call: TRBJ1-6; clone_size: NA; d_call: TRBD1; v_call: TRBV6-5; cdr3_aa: ATQQGRNSPLH
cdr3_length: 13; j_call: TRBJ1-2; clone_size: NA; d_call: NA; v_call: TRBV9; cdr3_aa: ASSVAPQGSDGYT
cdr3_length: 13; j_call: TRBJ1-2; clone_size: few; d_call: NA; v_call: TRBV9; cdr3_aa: ASSVIPTANYGYT
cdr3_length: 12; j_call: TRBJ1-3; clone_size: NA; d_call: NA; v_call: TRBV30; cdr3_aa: AWSLQGGGNTIY
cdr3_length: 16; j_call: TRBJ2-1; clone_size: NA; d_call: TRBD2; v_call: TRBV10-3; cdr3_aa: AISESGLAGGDSNEQF
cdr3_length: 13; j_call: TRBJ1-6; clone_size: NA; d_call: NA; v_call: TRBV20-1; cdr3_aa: SASGASVDNSPLH
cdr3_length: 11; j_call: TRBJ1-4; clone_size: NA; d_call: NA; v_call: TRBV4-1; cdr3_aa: ASSQAQGEKLF
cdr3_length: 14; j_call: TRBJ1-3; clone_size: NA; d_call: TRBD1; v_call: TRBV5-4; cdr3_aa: ASSQGQGASGNTIY
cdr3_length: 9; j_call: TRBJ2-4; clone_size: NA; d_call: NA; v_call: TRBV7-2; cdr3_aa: ASSFRTAQY
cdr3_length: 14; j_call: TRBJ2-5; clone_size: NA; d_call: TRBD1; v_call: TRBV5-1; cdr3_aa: ASSLDGRGPEETQY
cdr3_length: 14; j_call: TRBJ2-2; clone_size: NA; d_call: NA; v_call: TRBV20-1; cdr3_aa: SASKADRGITGELF
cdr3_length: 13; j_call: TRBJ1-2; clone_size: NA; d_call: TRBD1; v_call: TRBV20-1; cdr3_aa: SASDLGQFLYGYT
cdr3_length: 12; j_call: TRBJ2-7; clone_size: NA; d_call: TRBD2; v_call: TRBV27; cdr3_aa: ASQLAGGHYEQY
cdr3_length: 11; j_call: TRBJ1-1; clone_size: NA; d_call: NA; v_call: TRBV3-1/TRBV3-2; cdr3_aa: ASSQRGGREAF
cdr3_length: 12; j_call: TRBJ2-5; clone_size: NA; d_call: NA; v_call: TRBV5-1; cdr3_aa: ASSLGPSEETQY
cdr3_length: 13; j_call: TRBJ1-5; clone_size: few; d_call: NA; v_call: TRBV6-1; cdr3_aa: ASSDRQGYNQPQH
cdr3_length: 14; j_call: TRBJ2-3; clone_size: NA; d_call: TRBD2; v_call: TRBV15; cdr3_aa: ATSRDRTGGPDTQY
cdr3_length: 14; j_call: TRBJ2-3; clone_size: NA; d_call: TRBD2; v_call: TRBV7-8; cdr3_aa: ASSHRLAGIKDTQY
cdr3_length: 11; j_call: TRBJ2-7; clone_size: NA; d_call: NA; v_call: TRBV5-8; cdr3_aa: ASSRGVTYEQY
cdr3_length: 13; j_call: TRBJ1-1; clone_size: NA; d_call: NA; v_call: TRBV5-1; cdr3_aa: ASSIGMPGGTEAF
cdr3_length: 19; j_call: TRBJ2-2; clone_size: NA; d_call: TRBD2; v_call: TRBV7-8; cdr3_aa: ASSLVSGILAGYFNLGELF
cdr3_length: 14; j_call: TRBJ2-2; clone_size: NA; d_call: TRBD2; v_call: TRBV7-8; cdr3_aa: ASSLPSGSTVGELF
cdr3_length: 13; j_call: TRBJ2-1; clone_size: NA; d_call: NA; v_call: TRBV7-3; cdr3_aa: ASSLSQGAYNEQF
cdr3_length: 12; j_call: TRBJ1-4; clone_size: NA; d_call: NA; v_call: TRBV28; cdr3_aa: ASSLVQGSEKLF
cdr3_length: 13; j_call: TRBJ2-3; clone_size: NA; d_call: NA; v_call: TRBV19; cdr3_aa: ASSIDRLTTDTQY
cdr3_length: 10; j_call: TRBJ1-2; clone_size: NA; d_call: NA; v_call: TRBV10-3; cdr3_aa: AISDPPGGYT
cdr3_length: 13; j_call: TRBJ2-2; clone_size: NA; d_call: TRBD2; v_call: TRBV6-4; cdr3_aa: ARGGGRAVIGELF
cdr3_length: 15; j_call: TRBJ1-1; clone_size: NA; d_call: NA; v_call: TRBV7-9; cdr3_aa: ASSLIGGRKMNTEAF
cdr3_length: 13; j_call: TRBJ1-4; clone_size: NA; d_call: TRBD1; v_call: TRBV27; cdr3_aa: ASSDTGGRGEKLF
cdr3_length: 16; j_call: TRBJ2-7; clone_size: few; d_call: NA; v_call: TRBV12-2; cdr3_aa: ASRPFQGAIIISYEQY
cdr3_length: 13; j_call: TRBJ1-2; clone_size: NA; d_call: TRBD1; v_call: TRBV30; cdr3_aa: AWRDTGGPQGGYT
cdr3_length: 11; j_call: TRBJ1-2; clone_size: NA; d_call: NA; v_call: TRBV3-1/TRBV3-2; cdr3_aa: ASSQVTLYGYT
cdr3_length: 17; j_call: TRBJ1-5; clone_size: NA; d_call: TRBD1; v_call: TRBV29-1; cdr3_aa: SVEAPPGTGVSGNQPQH
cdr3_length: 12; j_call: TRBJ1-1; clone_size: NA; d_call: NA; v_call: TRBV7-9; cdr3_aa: ASSLPDATGEAF
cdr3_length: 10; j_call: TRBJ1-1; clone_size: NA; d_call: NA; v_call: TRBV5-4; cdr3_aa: ASSIMNTEAF
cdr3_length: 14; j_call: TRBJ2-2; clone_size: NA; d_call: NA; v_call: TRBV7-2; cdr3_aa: ASSTTPRGNTGELF
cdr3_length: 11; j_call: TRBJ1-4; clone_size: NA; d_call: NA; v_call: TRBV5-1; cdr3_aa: ASSPYRGEKLF
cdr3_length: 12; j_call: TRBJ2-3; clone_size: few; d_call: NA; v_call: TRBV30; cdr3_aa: AWSVGVNTDTQY
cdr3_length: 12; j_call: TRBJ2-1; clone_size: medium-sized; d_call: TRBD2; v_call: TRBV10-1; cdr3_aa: ASRRGGAGDEQF
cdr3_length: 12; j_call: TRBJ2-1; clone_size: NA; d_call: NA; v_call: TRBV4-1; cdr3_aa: ASSQEGEVAEQF